A selection of T cell receptor beta chains follows, all from one sample in a study of control samples from healthy donors and cancer patients. The protocol was immunoSEQ multiplex PCR, while the TCRdb copy is restricted to in-frame clones and leaves out a portion. The data show 73,000 or so clones, less than 90% seen once. Sequencing was performed on blood. All receptors come from a woman between 50 and 59 years old in good health. Each CDR3 is given with its conserved first and last residue. Each record gives: CDR3 protein, D gene, J gene, V gene. D genes are given only for firm matches.

CDR3aa: CASSLVDHGELFF
d_gene: NA
j_gene: TRBJ2-2
v_gene: TRBV27

CDR3aa: CASSPESGVLSNEQFF
d_gene: NA
j_gene: TRBJ2-1
v_gene: TRBV5-1

CDR3aa: CSVYLTRKSDTEAFF
d_gene: NA
j_gene: TRBJ1-1
v_gene: TRBV29-1

CDR3aa: CASSYHARENTEAFF
d_gene: NA
j_gene: TRBJ1-1
v_gene: TRBV6-5

CDR3aa: CASSSYGGQETQYF
d_gene: NA
j_gene: TRBJ2-5
v_gene: TRBV7-3

CDR3aa: CASSLGDYNEQFF
d_gene: NA
j_gene: TRBJ2-1
v_gene: TRBV5-1

CDR3aa: CASSSAGQGFGELFF
d_gene: TRBD1
j_gene: TRBJ2-2
v_gene: TRBV2

CDR3aa: CASSRRGAENSPLHF
d_gene: NA
j_gene: TRBJ1-6
v_gene: TRBV5-6

CDR3aa: CASSRGLPEQFF
d_gene: NA
j_gene: TRBJ2-1
v_gene: TRBV13

CDR3aa: CASGLLRGTGFSSPLHF
d_gene: TRBD1
j_gene: TRBJ1-6
v_gene: TRBV12-5

CDR3aa: CASSLGAGRHNEQFF
d_gene: NA
j_gene: TRBJ2-1
v_gene: TRBV7-2

CDR3aa: CASRSGTSIETQYF
d_gene: TRBD2
j_gene: TRBJ2-5
v_gene: TRBV5-4

CDR3aa: CASSVTPTNTGEQFF
d_gene: NA
j_gene: TRBJ2-1
v_gene: TRBV19

CDR3aa: CASSLAGEYTEAFF
d_gene: NA
j_gene: TRBJ1-1
v_gene: TRBV5-1

CDR3aa: CASSVADGRLASQYF
d_gene: NA
j_gene: TRBJ2-7
v_gene: TRBV9

CDR3aa: CASSYRAGINEKLFF
d_gene: NA
j_gene: TRBJ1-4
v_gene: TRBV6-5

CDR3aa: CASRDGSNYGYTF
d_gene: NA
j_gene: TRBJ1-2
v_gene: TRBV10-2

CDR3aa: CAWKGGSYNSPLHF
d_gene: NA
j_gene: TRBJ1-6
v_gene: TRBV30

CDR3aa: CASSRGQGGYEQYF
d_gene: TRBD1
j_gene: TRBJ2-7
v_gene: TRBV2

CDR3aa: CASSPHTGELFF
d_gene: NA
j_gene: TRBJ2-2
v_gene: TRBV3-1/TRBV3-2

CDR3aa: CASTLLGSSYEQYF
d_gene: NA
j_gene: TRBJ2-7
v_gene: TRBV28

CDR3aa: CASSTTRDTQYF
d_gene: NA
j_gene: TRBJ2-3
v_gene: TRBV7-2

CDR3aa: CASSWTDQDTGYGYTF
d_gene: NA
j_gene: TRBJ1-2
v_gene: TRBV2

CDR3aa: CASSLSLYNSPLHF
d_gene: NA
j_gene: TRBJ1-6
v_gene: TRBV28

CDR3aa: CASSAFGTYNEQFF
d_gene: NA
j_gene: TRBJ2-1
v_gene: TRBV9

CDR3aa: CATLGAVTYEQYF
d_gene: NA
j_gene: TRBJ2-7
v_gene: TRBV10-3

CDR3aa: CASSSSLTSSYEQYF
d_gene: NA
j_gene: TRBJ2-7
v_gene: TRBV11-2

CDR3aa: CASSDFSGSTDTQYF
d_gene: NA
j_gene: TRBJ2-3
v_gene: TRBV6-1

CDR3aa: CSVRARAEAFF
d_gene: NA
j_gene: TRBJ1-1
v_gene: TRBV29-1

CDR3aa: CAWRSQGAGAIYGANVLTF
d_gene: TRBD1
j_gene: TRBJ2-6
v_gene: TRBV30

CDR3aa: CASSQDRDTEAFF
d_gene: NA
j_gene: TRBJ1-1
v_gene: TRBV3-1/TRBV3-2

CDR3aa: CASSYADTQYF
d_gene: NA
j_gene: TRBJ2-3
v_gene: TRBV6-6

CDR3aa: CASSQVLNSRVEKLFF
d_gene: NA
j_gene: TRBJ1-4
v_gene: TRBV3-1/TRBV3-2

CDR3aa: CASRARVGETQYF
d_gene: NA
j_gene: TRBJ2-5
v_gene: TRBV19

CDR3aa: CASRGTGDYEQYF
d_gene: TRBD1
j_gene: TRBJ2-7
v_gene: TRBV6-5